Sequencing of this T cell receptor beta chain was carried out in a study of blood T cell repertoires in COVID-19. On the study more broadly: T cells, B-cell-depleted T cells, or PBMCs supplied cDNA or gDNA.

During active infection, Seattle patients enrolled and were then monitored through disease. Under the authors' procedure: The authors estimated nucleated cell counts from reference gene primer amplification. Using immunoSEQ multiplex PCR, the repertoire was profiled, and TCRdb retains in-frame clones only, with some absent. V and J calls and clone size are as listed in that table; D and trimming were resolved from the DNA. Of 200,000 to 250,000 clones listed, about nine tenths are singletons. The material sequenced was peripheral blood. The clonotype was recovered from a man in his thirties or forties with COVID-19, enrolled during active disease.

CDR3 sequence: CASSFRENYGYTF. The CDR3 nucleotides read TGTGCCAGCAGTTTTAGAGAAAACTATGGCTACACCTTC. J is TRBJ1-2 and V is TRBV12-3 or TRBV12-4; D not resolved. V dropped 3 bases and J dropped 2 bases, with 7 bases sitting between them. CDR3 length: 13 amino acids.